This T cell receptor (beta chain) was captured by sequencing in a study of blood T cell repertoires in COVID-19. Study details: Donors in the United States, Italy and Spain gave samples during acute or convalescent COVID-19. The analysed material was cDNA or gDNA that came from T cells, B-cell-depleted T cells, or PBMCs.

Participants spanned ages about 18 to 90 years and resided in about two dozen US areas. Categorization into cohorts depended on clinical history that participants reported. Trimming took off 1 base at V and 8 bases at J, with 11 bases between the two ends. CDR1 and CDR2 (germline): KGHSH, LQKENI. This CDR3 is built from 14 residues. Data came from immunoSEQ multiplex PCR; TCRdb stores just in-frame clones and leaves some out. This sample has more than 200,000 clones, with roughly 86% found just once. V is TRBV18 and J is TRBJ1-4, with D tentatively TRBD1 (6 bases). What was sequenced was PBMCs or T cells enriched from blood (not recorded which). This receptor was identified in a woman aged 25 to 39 with acute COVID-19. CDR3 residues: CASSPRGGREKLFF. The CDR3 DNA reads TGTGCCAGCTCACCACGGGGGGGCCGGGAAAAACTGTTTTTT.